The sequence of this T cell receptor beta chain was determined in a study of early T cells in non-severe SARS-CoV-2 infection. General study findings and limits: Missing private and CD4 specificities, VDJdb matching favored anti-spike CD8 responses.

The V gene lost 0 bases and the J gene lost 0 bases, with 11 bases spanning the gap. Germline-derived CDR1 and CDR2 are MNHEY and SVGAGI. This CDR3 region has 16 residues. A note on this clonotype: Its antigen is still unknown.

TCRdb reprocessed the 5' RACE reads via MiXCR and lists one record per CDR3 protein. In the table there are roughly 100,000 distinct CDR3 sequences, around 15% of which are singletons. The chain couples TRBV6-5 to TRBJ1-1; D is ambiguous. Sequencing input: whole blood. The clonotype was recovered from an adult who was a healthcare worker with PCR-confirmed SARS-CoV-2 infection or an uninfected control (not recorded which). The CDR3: CASSYSMVRVNTEAFF. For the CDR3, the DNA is TGTGCCAGCAGTTACTCGATGGTAAGGGTGAACACTGAAGCTTTCTTT.